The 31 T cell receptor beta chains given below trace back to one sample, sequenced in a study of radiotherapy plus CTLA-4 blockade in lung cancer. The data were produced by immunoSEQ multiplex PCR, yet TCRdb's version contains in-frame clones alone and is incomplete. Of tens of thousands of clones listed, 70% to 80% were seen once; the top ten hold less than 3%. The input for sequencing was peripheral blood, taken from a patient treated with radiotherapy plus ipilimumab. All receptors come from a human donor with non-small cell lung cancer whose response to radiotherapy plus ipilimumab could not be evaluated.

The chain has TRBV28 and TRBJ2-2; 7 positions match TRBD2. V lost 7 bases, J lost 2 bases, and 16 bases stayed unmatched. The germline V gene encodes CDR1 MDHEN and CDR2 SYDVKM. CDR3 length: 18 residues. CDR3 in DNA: TGTGCCAGCATGGGGGGGTATAGTTTTAGGCGAAACACCGGGGAGCTGTTTTTT. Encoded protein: CASMGGYSFRRNTGELFF. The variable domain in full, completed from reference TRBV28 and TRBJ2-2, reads DVKVTQSSRYLVKRTGEKVFLECVQDMDHENMFWYRQDPGLGLRLIYFSYDVKMKEKGDIPEGYSVSREKKERFSLILESASTNQTSMYLCASMGGYSFRRNTGELFFGEGSRLTVL.

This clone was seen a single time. The CDR3 region has the DNA TGTGCCAGCTCCGGGGAGGCTGGGGCCAACGTCCTGACTTTC. Residues: CASSGEAGANVLTF. The chain is built from TRBV18 and TRBJ2-6; D might be TRBD2 (6 bases). The CDR3 has 14 residues. Trimming removed 6 bases from V and 2 bases from J, with 8 bases in between. CDR1 KGHSH and CDR2 LQKENI come from the germline V gene.

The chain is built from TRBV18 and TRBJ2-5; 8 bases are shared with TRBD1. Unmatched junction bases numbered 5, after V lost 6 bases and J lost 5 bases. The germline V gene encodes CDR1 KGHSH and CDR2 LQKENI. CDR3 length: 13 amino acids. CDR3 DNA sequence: TGTGCCAGCTCCAACGGACAGGGTGAGACCCAGTACTTC. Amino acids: CASSNGQGETQYF. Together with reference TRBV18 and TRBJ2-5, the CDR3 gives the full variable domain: NAGVMQNPRHLVRRRGQEARLRCSPMKGHSHVYWYRQLPEEGLKFMVYLQKENIIDESGMPKERFSAEFPKEGPSILRIQQVVRGDSAAYFCASSNGQGETQYFGPGTRLLVL.

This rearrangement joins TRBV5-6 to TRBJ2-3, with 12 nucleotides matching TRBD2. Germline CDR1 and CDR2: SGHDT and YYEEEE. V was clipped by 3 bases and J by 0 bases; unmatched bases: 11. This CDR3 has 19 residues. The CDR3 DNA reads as TGTGCCAGCAGCTCACCGCTAGCGGGGGGGATTACTAGCACAGATACGCAGTATTTT. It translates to CASSSPLAGGITSTDTQYF.

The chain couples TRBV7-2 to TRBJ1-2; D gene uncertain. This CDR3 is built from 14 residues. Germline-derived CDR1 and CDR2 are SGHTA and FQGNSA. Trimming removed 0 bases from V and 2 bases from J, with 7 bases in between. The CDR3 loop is CASSLANGNYGYTF. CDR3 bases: TGTGCCAGCAGCTTAGCCAACGGGAACTATGGCTACACCTTC.

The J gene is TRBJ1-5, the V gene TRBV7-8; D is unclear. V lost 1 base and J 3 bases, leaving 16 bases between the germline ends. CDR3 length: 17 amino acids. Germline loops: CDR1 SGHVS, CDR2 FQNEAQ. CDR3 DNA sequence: TGTGCCAGCAGCTTAGGTGTGAGAGAAGCCTACAATCAGCCCCAGCATTTT. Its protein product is CASSLGVREAYNQPQHF.

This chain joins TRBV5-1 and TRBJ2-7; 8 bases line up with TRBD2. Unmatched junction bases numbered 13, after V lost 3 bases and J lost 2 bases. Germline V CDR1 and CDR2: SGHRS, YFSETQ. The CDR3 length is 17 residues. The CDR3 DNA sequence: TGCGCCAGCAGCTCCACTAGCGGCCCGGGACTCCCCTACGAGCAGTACTTC. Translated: CASSSTSGPGLPYEQYF. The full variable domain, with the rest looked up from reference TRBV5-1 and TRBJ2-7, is KAGVTQTPRYLIKTRGQQVTLSCSPISGHRSVSWYQQTPGQGLQFLFEYFSETQRNKGNFPGRFSGRQFSNSRSEMNVSTLELGDSALYLCASSSTSGPGLPYEQYFGPGTRLTVT.

The CDR3 coding sequence is TGTGCCAGCTCCCTTGGTGTAGGACAGTCACCCCTCCACTTT. As protein: CASSLGVGQSPLHF. This chain joins TRBV5-4 and TRBJ1-6; possible D gene TRBD1, 6 bases. Germline V gene data show CDR1 as SGHNT and CDR2 as YYREEE (reference sequence). The germline V and J ends were trimmed by 7 bases and 10 bases, with 18 bases remaining between them. This CDR3 has 14 residues.

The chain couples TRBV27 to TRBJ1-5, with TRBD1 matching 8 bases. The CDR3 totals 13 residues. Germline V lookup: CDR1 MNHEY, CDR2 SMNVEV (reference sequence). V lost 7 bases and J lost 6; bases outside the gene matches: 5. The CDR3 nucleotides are TGTGCCAGCATGCAGGGGGCAGGTCAGCCCCAGCATTTT. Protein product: CASMQGAGQPQHF.

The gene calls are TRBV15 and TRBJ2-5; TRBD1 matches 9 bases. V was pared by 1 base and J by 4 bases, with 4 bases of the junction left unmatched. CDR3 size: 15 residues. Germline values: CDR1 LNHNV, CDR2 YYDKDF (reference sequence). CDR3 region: CATSRAGQGRETQYF. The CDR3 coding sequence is TGTGCCACCAGCAGAGCTGGACAGGGGCGAGAGACCCAGTACTTC.

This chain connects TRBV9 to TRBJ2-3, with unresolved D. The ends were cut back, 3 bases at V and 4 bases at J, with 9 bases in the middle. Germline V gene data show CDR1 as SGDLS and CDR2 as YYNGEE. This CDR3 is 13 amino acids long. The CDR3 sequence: CASSAYVADTQYF. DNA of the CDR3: TGTGCCAGCAGCGCCTACGTCGCAGATACGCAGTATTTT.

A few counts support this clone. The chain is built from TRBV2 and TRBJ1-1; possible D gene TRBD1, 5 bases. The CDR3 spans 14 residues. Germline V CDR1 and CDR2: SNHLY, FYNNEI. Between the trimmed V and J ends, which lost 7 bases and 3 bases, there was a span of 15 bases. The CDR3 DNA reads TGTGCCAGCACCTTGACCTGGGGGGACACTGAAGCTTTCTTT. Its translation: CASTLTWGDTEAFF.

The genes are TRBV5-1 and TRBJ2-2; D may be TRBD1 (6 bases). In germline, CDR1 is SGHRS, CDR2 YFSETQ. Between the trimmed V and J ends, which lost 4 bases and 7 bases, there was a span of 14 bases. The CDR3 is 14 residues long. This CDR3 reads CASSGRGMDGELFF. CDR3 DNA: TGCGCCAGCAGCGGAAGGGGGATGGACGGGGAGCTGTTTTTT.

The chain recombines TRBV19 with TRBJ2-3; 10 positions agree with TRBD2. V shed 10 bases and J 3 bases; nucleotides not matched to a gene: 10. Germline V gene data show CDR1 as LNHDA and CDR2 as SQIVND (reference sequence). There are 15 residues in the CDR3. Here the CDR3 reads CATSRGTSATDTQYF. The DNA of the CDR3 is TGTGCCACCTCCCGAGGGACTAGCGCTACAGATACGCAGTATTTT.

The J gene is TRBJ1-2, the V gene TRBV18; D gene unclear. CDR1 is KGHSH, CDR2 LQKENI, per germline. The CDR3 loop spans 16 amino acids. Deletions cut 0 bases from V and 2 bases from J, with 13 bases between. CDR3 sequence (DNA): TGTGCCAGCTCACCACCGAGCGGACTGACAAACTATGGCTACACCTTC. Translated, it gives CASSPPSGLTNYGYTF. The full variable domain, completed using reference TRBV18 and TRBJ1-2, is NAGVMQNPRHLVRRRGQEARLRCSPMKGHSHVYWYRQLPEEGLKFMVYLQKENIIDESGMPKERFSAEFPKEGPSILRIQQVVRGDSAAYFCASSPPSGLTNYGYTFGSGTRLTVV.

CDR3 region: CASSYPGGGRDTQYF. CDR3 coding DNA: TGTGCCAGCAGTTACCCTGGCGGGGGGCGAGATACGCAGTATTTT. This chain connects TRBV6-5 to TRBJ2-3, with 8 positions matching TRBD2. The length of the CDR3 is 15 residues. V was pared by 2 bases and J by 5 bases, with 6 bases of the junction left unmatched. Looked up from germline, CDR1 is MNHEY and CDR2 is SVGAGI.

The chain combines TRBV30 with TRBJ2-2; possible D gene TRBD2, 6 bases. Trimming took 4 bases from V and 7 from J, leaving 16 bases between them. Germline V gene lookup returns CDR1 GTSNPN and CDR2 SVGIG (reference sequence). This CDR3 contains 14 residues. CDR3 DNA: TGTGCCTGGACCCGGGTGGGAGGTGGCGGGGAGCTGTTTTTT. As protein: CAWTRVGGGGELFF.

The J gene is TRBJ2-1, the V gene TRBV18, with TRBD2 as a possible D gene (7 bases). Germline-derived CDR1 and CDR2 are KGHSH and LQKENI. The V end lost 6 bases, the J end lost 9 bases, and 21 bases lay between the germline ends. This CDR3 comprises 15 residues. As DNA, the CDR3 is TGTGCCAGCTCTCCCCTCATCGGGGGGCGGGGTGAGCAGTTCTTC. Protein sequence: CASSPLIGGRGEQFF. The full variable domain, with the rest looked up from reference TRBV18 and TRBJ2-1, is NAGVMQNPRHLVRRRGQEARLRCSPMKGHSHVYWYRQLPEEGLKFMVYLQKENIIDESGMPKERFSAEFPKEGPSILRIQQVVRGDSAAYFCASSPLIGGRGEQFFGPGTRLTVL.

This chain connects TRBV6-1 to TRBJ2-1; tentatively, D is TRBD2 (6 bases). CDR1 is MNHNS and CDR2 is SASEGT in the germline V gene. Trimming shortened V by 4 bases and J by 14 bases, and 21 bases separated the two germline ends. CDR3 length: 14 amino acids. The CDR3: CASSAGDSRPFKFF. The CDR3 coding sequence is TGTGCCAGCAGTGCGGGAGATAGCAGGCCTTTTAAGTTCTTC.

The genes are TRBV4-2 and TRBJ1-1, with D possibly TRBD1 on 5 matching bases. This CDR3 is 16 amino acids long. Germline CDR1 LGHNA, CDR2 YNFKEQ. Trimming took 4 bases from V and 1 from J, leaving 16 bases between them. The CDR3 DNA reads TGTGCCAGCAGCCCACAGAAAGGTAGGGGGAACACTGAAGCTTTCTTT. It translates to CASSPQKGRGNTEAFF.

The CDR3 sequence: CSVEPDNSYEQYF. For the CDR3, the DNA is TGCAGCGTTGAACCCGACAACTCCTACGAGCAGTACTTC. The chain carries TRBV29-1 and TRBJ2-7, with D uncertain. The CDR3 contains 13 residues. In germline, CDR1 is SQVTM, CDR2 ANQGSEA. Between the trimmed V and J ends, which lost 2 bases and 0 bases, there was a span of 8 bases.

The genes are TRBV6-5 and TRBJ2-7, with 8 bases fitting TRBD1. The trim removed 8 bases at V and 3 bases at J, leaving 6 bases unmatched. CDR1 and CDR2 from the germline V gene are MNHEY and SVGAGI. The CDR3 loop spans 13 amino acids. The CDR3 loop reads CASVGDRSYEQYF. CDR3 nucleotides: TGTGCCAGCGTTGGGGACAGGAGCTACGAGCAGTACTTC.

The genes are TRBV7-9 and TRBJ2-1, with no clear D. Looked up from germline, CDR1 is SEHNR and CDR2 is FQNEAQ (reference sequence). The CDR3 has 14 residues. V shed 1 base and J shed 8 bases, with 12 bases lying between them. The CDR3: CASSLETPRDEQFF. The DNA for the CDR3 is TGTGCCAGCAGCTTAGAAACCCCTCGGGATGAGCAGTTCTTC.

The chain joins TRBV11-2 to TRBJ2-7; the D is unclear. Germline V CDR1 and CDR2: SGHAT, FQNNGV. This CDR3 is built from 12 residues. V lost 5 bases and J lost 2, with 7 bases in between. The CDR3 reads CASSLQPYEQYF. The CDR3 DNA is TGTGCCAGCAGCCTACAGCCCTACGAGCAGTACTTC. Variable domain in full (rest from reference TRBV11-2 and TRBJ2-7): EAGVAQSPRYKIIEKRQSVAFWCNPISGHATLYWYQQILGQGPKLLIQFQNNGVVDDSQLPKDRFSAERLKGVDSTLKIQPAKLEDSAVYLCASSLQPYEQYFGPGTRLTVT.

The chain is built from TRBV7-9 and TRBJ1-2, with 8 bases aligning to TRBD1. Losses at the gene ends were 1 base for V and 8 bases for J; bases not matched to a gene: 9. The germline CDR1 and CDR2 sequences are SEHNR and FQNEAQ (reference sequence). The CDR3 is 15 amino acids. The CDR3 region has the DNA TGTGCCAGCAGCTTAGGGCCGTCGACAGGGGCGGGCTACACCTTC. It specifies CASSLGPSTGAGYTF.

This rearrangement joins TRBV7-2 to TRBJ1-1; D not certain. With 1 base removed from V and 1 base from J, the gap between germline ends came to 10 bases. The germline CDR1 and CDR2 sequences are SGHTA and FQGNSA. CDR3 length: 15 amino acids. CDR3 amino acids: CASSLVRDRNTEAFF. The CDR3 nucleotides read TGTGCCAGCAGCTTAGTTCGGGATAGGAACACTGAAGCTTTCTTT.

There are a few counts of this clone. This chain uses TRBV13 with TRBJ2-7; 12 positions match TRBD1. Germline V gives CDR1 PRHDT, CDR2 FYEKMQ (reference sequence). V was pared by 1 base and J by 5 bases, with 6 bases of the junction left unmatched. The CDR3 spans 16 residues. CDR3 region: CASSLAPGQGADEQYF. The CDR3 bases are TGTGCCAGCAGCTTAGCCCCGGGACAGGGGGCGGACGAGCAGTACTTC.

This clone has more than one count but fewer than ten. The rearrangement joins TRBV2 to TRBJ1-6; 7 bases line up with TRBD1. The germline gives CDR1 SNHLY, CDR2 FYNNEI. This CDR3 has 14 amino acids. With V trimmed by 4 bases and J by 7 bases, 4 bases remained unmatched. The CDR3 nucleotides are TGTGCCAGCAGTGCGGGACAGCCCAATTCACCCCTCCACTTT. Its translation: CASSAGQPNSPLHF.

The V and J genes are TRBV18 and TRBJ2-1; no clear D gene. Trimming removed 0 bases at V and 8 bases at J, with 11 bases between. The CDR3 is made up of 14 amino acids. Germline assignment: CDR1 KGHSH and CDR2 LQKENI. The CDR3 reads CASSPPLAADEQFF. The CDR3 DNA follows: TGTGCCAGCTCACCACCGTTGGCGGCGGATGAGCAGTTCTTC.

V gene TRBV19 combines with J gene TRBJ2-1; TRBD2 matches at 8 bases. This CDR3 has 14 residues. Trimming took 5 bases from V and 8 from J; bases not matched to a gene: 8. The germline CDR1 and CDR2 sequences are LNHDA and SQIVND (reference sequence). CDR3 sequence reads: CASSLSGSMDEQFF. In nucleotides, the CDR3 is TGTGCCAGTAGTTTAAGCGGGAGTATGGATGAGCAGTTCTTC.

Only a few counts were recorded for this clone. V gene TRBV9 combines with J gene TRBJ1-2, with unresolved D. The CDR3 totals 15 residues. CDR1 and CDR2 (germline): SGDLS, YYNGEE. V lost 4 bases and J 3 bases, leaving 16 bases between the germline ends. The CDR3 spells CASSPIDGNYYGYTF. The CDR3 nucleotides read TGTGCCAGCAGCCCCATAGACGGGAATTACTATGGCTACACCTTC.